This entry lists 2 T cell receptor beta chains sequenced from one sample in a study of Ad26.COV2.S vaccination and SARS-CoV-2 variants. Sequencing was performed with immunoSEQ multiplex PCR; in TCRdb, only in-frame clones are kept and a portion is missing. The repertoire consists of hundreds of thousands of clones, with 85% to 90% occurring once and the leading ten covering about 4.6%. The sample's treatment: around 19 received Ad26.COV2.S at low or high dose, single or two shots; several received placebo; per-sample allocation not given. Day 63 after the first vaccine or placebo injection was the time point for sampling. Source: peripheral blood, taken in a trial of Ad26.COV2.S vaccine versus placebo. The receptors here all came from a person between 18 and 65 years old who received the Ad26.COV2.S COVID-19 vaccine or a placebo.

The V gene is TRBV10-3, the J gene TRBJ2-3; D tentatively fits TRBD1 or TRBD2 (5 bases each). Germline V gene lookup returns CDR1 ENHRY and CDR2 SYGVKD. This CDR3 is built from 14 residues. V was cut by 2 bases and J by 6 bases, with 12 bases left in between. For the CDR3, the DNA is TGTGCCATCAGTGAGGGTAGGGGAGTGGATACGCAGTATTTT. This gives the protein CAISEGRGVDTQYF.

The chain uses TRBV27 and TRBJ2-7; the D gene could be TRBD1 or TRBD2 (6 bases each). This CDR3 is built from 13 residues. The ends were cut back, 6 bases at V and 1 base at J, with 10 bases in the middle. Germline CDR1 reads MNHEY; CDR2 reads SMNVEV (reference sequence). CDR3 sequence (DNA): TGTGCCAGCAGAAGAGGGGGGTCCTACGAGCAGTACTTC. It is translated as CASRRGGSYEQYF.